These 2 T cell receptor beta chains were sequenced from one sample in a study of T-cell reconstitution after alpha-beta-depleted transplantation in children. Using unique molecular identifiers, the investigators prepared the TCRbeta library. MiXCR was run by TCRdb on the PCR reads, yielding one entry per CDR3 protein. The sample contains 200,000 or so distinct CDR3 sequences, about 6% of which appear only once. Specimen: PBMCs, collected before TCRalphabeta/CD19-depleted stem cell transplant. Receptors were obtained from a girl under two years old with combined immunodeficiency, due to receive a stem cell transplant.

This clonotype was observed many times. The chain has TRBV28 and TRBJ2-7, with D possibly matching TRBD1 (6 bases). CDR3 length: 12 residues. Germline V CDR1 and CDR2: MDHEN, SYDVKM. V was clipped by 6 bases and J by 5 bases, with 11 bases between them. The DNA for the CDR3 is TGTGCCAGCAGAAGGACAGTCGACGAGCAGTACTTC. This sequence encodes CASRRTVDEQYF.

The V gene is TRBV7-2, the J gene TRBJ1-2; 7 bases map to TRBD1. CDR1 and CDR2 (germline): SGHTA, FQGNSA. There are 14 residues in the CDR3. J was trimmed by 6 bases and V by 5 bases; bases with no gene match: 9. The CDR3 coding sequence is TGTGCCAGCAGCCCGATTACAGGGGACCATGGCTACACCTTC. Amino acids: CASSPITGDHGYTF.